The clone carrying this T cell receptor beta chain was seen a handful of times. Its antigen is not identified. cDNA libraries of TCR beta carried unique molecular identifiers. TCRdb re-derived calls from the PCR reads in MiXCR, one entry per CDR3 protein. The sample includes around 200,000 distinct CDR3 sequences, 25% to 30% seen only once; the top ten take roughly 3.4%. This entry is derived from a study of post-analysis software for immune sequencing data. Between the trimmed V and J ends, which lost 2 bases and 5 bases, there was a span of 4 bases. This CDR3 has 11 amino acids. The germline gives CDR1 SNHLY, CDR2 FYNNEI. Study findings and constraints: In patients, a few TRBV segments were more frequent than in controls, with TRBV5-6, TRBV5-1 and TRBV20-1 among them.

Source material: blood. The source is a girl aged 2 to 17 with multiple sclerosis. The gene calls are TRBV2 and TRBJ2-7; D call uncertain. Here the CDR3 DNA reads TGTGCCAGCAGTGAACGGGACGAGCAGTACTTC. Translated: CASSERDEQYF.